Listed below are T cell receptor beta chains from one sample, sequenced in a study of cytomegalovirus exposure and HLA in healthy donors. Libraries were prepared by immunoSEQ multiplex PCR; TCRdb keeps only in-frame clonotypes and omits some of them. The data show some 63,000 clones, with around 90% seen just once and 0.95% to 1.5% held by the top ten. Material: PBMCs. Receptors originate from a woman younger than 30 in good health and CMV-seronegative. The CDR3 runs from the conserved cysteine through the conserved F or W. Each record gives: V gene, J gene, clone size, D gene, CDR3 DNA, CDR3 protein. A D gene is named only where the DNA matches it firmly. The size entry is marked missing in some rows and otherwise reads once, few, many or a size class.

TRBV6-5	TRBJ2-5	NA	TRBD2	TGTGCCAGCAGTTACTCTCCTAGCGGGAGCGGTGAGACCCAGTACTTC	CASSYSPSGSGETQYF
TRBV6-4	TRBJ2-2	NA	NA	TGTGCCAGCAGCGATGGCCAAAGCACCGGGGAGCTGTTTTTT	CASSDGQSTGELFF
TRBV6-5	TRBJ2-3	NA	NA	TGTGCCAGCAGTCCTAGCACAGATACGCAGTATTTT	CASSPSTDTQYF
TRBV5-6	TRBJ1-4	NA	NA	TGTGCCAGCAGCTCAAACAGGGTGAAGCGAGAAAAACTGTTTTTT	CASSSNRVKREKLFF
TRBV2	TRBJ1-4	NA	NA	TGTGCCAGCAGTGGAGGGGAAAAACTGTTTTTT	CASSGGEKLFF
TRBV30	TRBJ2-1	NA	NA	TGTGCCAGACTAGTGATGGAGGCAAATGAGCAGTTCTTC	CARLVMEANEQFF
TRBV19	TRBJ1-4	NA	NA	TGTGCCAGTAGCCAGGACACCGATGAAAAACTGTTTTTT	CASSQDTDEKLFF
TRBV9	TRBJ1-1	NA	NA	TGTGCCAGCAGCGTAGATAGGTCTGGGACTTGGAACACTGAAGCTTTCTTT	CASSVDRSGTWNTEAFF
TRBV18	TRBJ2-3	NA	TRBD2	TGTGCCAGCTCACGGGCTAGCGGGGGCCTGGATACGCAGTATTTT	CASSRASGGLDTQYF
TRBV28	TRBJ1-2	NA	NA	TGTGCCAGCAGTTTAGATTCCGAGTCCCCTGGCTACACCTTC	CASSLDSESPGYTF
TRBV28	TRBJ2-3	NA	TRBD2	TGTGCCAGCAGTGCGTGGGCGGGGGGCTCTAGCACAGATACGCAGTATTTT	CASSAWAGGSSTDTQYF
TRBV6-6	TRBJ1-6	NA	NA	TGTGCCAGTTTGGGAGGGCCTAATTCACCCCTCCACTTT	CASLGGPNSPLHF
TRBV5-4	TRBJ2-3	NA	NA	TGTGCCAGCAGCTTTCTGGGAGTGTCGGATACGCAGTATTTT	CASSFLGVSDTQYF
TRBV19	TRBJ2-1	NA	TRBD2	TGTGCCAGTAGTAGGGTAGCGGGAGCCAATGAGCAGTTCTTC	CASSRVAGANEQFF
TRBV11-2	TRBJ2-7	NA	NA	TGTGCCAGCAGCTTAGTCCGGAGTCCCTACGAGCAGTACTTC	CASSLVRSPYEQYF
TRBV28	TRBJ1-6	NA	NA	TGTGCCACGACGACAGAGAGCTCCTATAATTCACCCCTCCACTTT	CATTTESSYNSPLHF
TRBV2	TRBJ1-2	NA	NA	TGTGCCAGCATTGGGGCCCGGGGCTACACCTTC	CASIGARGYTF
TRBV18	TRBJ1-1	NA	NA	TGTGCCAGCTCACCTAGGGGATCTCTGAACACTGAAGCTTTCTTT	CASSPRGSLNTEAFF
TRBV7-9	TRBJ2-5	NA	NA	TGTGCCAGCCGGTTGGAGTTTGAGACCCAGTACTTC	CASRLEFETQYF
TRBV27	TRBJ1-2	few	NA	TGTGCCAGCAGTTTATCAGCAGGGGCCATGGTTCGGGGCTACACCTTC	CASSLSAGAMVRGYTF
TRBV5-6	TRBJ2-1	NA	TRBD1	TGTGCCAGCAGCTTGGACAGGGGATTCGGCAATGAGCAGTTCTTC	CASSLDRGFGNEQFF
TRBV6-1	TRBJ2-7	NA	NA	TGTGCCAGCAGTGAACTAGCCTACGAGCAGTACTTC	CASSELAYEQYF
TRBV29-1	TRBJ2-3	NA	NA	TGCATCCCTGGGGGGGGCCCCCGAACAGATACGCAGTATTTT	CIPGGGPRTDTQYF
TRBV2	TRBJ2-3	NA	TRBD1	TGTGCCAGCAGTTACGGACAGGTTAGCACAGATACGCAGTATTTT	CASSYGQVSTDTQYF
TRBV9	TRBJ1-3	NA	TRBD1	TGTGCCAGCAGCGCAGGACAGGGGAGGGGAAACACCATATATTTT	CASSAGQGRGNTIYF
TRBV11-3	TRBJ2-3	NA	NA	TGTGCCAGCAGCCTTGACTCCACAGATACGCAGTATTTT	CASSLDSTDTQYF
TRBV7-9	TRBJ2-2	NA	NA	TGTGCCAGCCTGGGACAGAACACCGGGGAGCTGTTTTTT	CASLGQNTGELFF
TRBV5-1	TRBJ2-1	NA	TRBD2	TGCGCCAGCAGCTTGGGAGCTAGCGGGAGCAATGAGCAGTTCTTC	CASSLGASGSNEQFF
TRBV28	TRBJ2-7	NA	TRBD1	TGTGCCAGCAGCGCCAACAGGGGGCCTTCCTACGAGCAGTACTTC	CASSANRGPSYEQYF
TRBV6-5	TRBJ1-3	NA	NA	TGTGCCAGCAGTTACTCGCAGGGCGCCCCTGGAAACACCATATATTTT	CASSYSQGAPGNTIYF
TRBV28	TRBJ1-5	NA	NA	TGTGCCAGCTTGGGCCCGGATCAGCCCCAGCATTTT	CASLGPDQPQHF
TRBV5-1	TRBJ2-1	NA	TRBD2	TGCGCCAGCAGCACCGGACTAGAGCACGATGAGCAGTTCTTC	CASSTGLEHDEQFF
TRBV5-6	TRBJ2-1	NA	TRBD2	TGTGCCAGCAGCTTGGTAGCGGGAGCCACCTACAATGAGCAGTTCTTC	CASSLVAGATYNEQFF
TRBV5-1	TRBJ1-4	NA	NA	TGCGCCAGCAGCTTGGGGGGGACACCAACTAATGAAAAACTGTTTTTT	CASSLGGTPTNEKLFF
TRBV20-1	TRBJ1-2	NA	NA	TGCAGTATGGACAGTAACTATGGCTACACCTTC	CSMDSNYGYTF
TRBV7-9	TRBJ1-1	NA	NA	TGTGCCAGCAGCAAGCACCGGACAGAACCCACTGAAGCTTTCTTT	CASSKHRTEPTEAFF
TRBV5-1	TRBJ1-2	NA	TRBD1	TGCGCCAGCAGCTCCGGACAGGGCGGCTATGGCTACACCTTC	CASSSGQGGYGYTF
TRBV28	TRBJ1-2	NA	TRBD1	TGTGCCAGCAGTTTTGTCTTCCCTGGACAGGGGGCCCGAGGCGGCGGCTACACCTTC	CASSFVFPGQGARGGGYTF
TRBV28	TRBJ2-7	NA	NA	TGTGCCAGCAGTCCCCCCGGGGTCCACGAGCAGTACTTC	CASSPPGVHEQYF
TRBV15	TRBJ1-3	NA	NA	TGTGCCACCAGCAGAGATCGAACACGTGGAAACACCATATATTTT	CATSRDRTRGNTIYF